This T cell receptor beta chain was sequenced for a study of T cells in Graves' hyperthyroidism and ophthalmopathy. Study-wide context: Peripheral blood collection took place at initial diagnosis, before any treatment. Regarding the study as a whole: Appearing also in blood were most of the thyroid clonotypes expanded above 0.001. Ophthalmopathy prediction by the model preceded onset by a median approximately 6.1 months.

The CDR3 consists of 14 residues. Germline values: CDR1 SQVTM, CDR2 ANQGSEA. V lost 6 bases and J lost 1; bases outside the gene matches: 7. Fresh peripheral blood, less than 11 ml of it, supplied the PBMCs. As regards this clonotype: What it binds is not known.

RNA transcripts were the template for amplifying TCR beta CDR3 regions. RT-PCR in the first round (using the HTBI primer set) targeted the TCR CDR3. Using its own MiXCR run on the multiplex PCR reads, TCRdb lists one record per CDR3 protein. Of roughly 400,000 distinct CDR3 sequences listed, 20% to 25% are singletons. The sequence came from a middle-aged man with Graves' hyperthyroidism. J is TRBJ2-5 and V is TRBV29-1, with TRBD1 matching over 8 bases. Sequencing was carried out using blood. CDR3 loop: CSVKAGTGQETQYF. For the CDR3, the DNA is TGCAGCGTGAAGGCGGGGACAGGCCAAGAGACCCAGTACTTC.